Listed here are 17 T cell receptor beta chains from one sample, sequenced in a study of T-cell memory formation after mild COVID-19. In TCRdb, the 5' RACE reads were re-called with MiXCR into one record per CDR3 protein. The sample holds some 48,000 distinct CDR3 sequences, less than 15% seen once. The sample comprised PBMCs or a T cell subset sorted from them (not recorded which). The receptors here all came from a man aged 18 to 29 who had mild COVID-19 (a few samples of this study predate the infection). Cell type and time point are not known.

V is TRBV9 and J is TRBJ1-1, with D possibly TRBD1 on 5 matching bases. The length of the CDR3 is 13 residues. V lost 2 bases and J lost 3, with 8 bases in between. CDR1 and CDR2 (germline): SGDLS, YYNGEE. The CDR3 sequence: CASSVRGDTEAFF. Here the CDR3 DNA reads TGTGCCAGCAGCGTCCGGGGGGACACTGAAGCTTTCTTT. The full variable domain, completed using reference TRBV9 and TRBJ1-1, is DSGVTQTPKHLITATGQRVTLRCSPRSGDLSVYWYQQSLDQGLQFLIQYYNGEERAKGNILERFSAQQFPDLHSELNLSSLELGDSALYFCASSVRGDTEAFFGQGTRLTVV.

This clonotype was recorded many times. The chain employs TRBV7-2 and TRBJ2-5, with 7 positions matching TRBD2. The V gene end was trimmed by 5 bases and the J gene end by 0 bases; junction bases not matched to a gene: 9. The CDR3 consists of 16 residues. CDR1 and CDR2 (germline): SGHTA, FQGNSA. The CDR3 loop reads CASSPGLVPYQETQYF. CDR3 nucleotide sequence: TGTGCCAGCAGCCCCGGACTAGTACCGTACCAAGAGACCCAGTACTTC.

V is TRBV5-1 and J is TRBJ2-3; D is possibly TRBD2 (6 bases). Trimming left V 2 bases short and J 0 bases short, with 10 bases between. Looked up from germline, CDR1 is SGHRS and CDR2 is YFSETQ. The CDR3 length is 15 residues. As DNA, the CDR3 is TGCGCCAGCAGCTTCACCGGGACTAGCACAGATACGCAGTATTTT. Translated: CASSFTGTSTDTQYF.

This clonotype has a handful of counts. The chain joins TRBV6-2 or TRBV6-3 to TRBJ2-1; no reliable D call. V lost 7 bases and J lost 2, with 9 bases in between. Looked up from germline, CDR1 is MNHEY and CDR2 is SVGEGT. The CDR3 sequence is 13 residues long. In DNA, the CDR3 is TGTGCCAGCACCGCCTCGACCTACAATGAGCAGTTCTTC. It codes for CASTASTYNEQFF.

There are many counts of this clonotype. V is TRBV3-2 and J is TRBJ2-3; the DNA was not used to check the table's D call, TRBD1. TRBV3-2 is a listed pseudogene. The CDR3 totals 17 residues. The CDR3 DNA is TGTGCCAGCAGCCAACACCTCGGGACAGGGGGAGCCGATACGCAGTATTTT. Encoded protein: CASSQHLGTGGADTQYF.

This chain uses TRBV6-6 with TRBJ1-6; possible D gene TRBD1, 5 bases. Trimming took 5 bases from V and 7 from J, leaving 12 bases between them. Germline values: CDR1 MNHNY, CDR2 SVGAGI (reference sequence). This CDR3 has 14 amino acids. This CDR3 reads CASSSGAANSPLHF. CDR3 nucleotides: TGTGCCAGCAGTAGCGGGGCGGCGAATTCACCCCTCCACTTT.

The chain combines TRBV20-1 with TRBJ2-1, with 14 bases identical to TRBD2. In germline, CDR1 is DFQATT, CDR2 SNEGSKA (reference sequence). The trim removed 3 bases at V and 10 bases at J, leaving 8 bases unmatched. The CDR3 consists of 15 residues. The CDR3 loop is CSARNGLAGGGEQFF. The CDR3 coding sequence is TGCAGTGCTAGGAACGGACTAGCGGGGGGAGGAGAGCAGTTCTTC.

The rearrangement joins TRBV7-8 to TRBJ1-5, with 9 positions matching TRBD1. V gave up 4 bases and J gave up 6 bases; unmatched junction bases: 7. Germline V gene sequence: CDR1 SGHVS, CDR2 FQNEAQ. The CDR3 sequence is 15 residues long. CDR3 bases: TGTGCCAGCAGCTCACAGGGGGCTTATGGTCAGCCCCAGCATTTT. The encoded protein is CASSSQGAYGQPQHF. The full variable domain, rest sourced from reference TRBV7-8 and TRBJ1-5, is GAGVSQSPRYKVAKRGQDVALRCDPISGHVSLFWYQQALGQGPEFLTYFQNEAQLDKSGLPSDRFFAERPEGSVSTLKIQRTQQEDSAVYLCASSSQGAYGQPQHFGDGTRLSIL.

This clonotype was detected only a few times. CDR3 region: CASSLRLDQPQHF. DNA of the CDR3: TGTGCCAGCAGTTTAAGGTTGGATCAGCCCCAGCATTTT. The chain combines TRBV12-3 or TRBV12-4 with TRBJ1-5; D remains unclear. Trimming left V 2 bases short and J 5 bases short, with 7 bases between. CDR3 length: 13 residues.

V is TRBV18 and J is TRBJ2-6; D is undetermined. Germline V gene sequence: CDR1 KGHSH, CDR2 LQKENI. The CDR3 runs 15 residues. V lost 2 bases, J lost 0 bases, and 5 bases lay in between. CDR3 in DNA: TGTGCCAGCTCACCATTAGCCTCTGGGGCCAACGTCCTGACTTTC. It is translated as CASSPLASGANVLTF.

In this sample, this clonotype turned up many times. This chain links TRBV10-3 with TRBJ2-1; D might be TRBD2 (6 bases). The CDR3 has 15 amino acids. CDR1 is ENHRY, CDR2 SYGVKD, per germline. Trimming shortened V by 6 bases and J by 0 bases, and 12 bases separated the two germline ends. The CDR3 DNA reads TGTGCCATCAGAACGCTGACTAGCTCCTACAATGAGCAGTTCTTC. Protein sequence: CAIRTLTSSYNEQFF.

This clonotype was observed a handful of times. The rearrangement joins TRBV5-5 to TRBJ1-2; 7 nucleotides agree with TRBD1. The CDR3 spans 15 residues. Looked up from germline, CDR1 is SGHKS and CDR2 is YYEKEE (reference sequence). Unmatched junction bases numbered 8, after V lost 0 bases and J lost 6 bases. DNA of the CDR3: TGTGCCAGCAGCTTGGAGGAGGGGGCCCCCCATGGCTACACCTTC. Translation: CASSLEEGAPHGYTF.

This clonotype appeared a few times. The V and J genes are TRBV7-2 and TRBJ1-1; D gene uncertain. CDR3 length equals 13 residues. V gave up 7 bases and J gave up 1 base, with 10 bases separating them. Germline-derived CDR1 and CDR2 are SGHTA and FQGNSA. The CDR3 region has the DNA TGTGCCAGCACCCCGGGCGGGAACACTGAAGCTTTCTTT. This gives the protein CASTPGGNTEAFF.

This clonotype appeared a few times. The CDR3 sequence: CARGRRLTSTDTQYF. The CDR3 DNA is TGTGCCAGAGGACGGAGGTTAACAAGCACAGATACGCAGTATTTT. V gene TRBV6-2 or TRBV6-3 combines with J gene TRBJ2-3; TRBD2 is a possible D gene (5 bases). Per the germline V gene, CDR1 is MNHEY and CDR2 is SVGEGT. The length of the CDR3 is 15 residues. Trimming took off 9 bases at V and 0 bases at J, with 16 bases between the two ends.

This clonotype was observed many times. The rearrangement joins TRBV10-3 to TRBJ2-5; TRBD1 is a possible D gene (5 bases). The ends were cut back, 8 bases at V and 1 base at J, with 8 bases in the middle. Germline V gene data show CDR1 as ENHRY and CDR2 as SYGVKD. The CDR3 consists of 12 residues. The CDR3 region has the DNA TGTGCCATCGGCCAGGGCCAAGAGACCCAGTACTTC. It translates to CAIGQGQETQYF.

The CDR3 protein is CASSNPVGDSLDSNQPQHF. The CDR3 nucleotides are TGTGCCAGCAGCAACCCGGTAGGGGACAGTTTAGATAGCAATCAGCCCCAGCATTTT. The chain recombines TRBV7-9 with TRBJ1-5; 7 positions match TRBD1. The CDR3 length is 19 residues. Germline V CDR1 and CDR2: SEHNR, FQNEAQ (reference sequence). The ends lost 5 bases at V and 0 bases at J; junction bases unmatched: 16.

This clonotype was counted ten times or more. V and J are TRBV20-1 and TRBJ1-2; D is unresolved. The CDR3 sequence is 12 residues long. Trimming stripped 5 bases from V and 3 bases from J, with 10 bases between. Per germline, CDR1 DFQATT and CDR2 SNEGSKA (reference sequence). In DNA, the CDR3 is TGCAGTGCTGGTAAAAGGGACTATGGCTACACCTTC. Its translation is CSAGKRDYGYTF.